These 19 T cell receptor beta chains originate from one sample sequenced in a study of control samples from healthy donors and cancer patients. The data were produced by immunoSEQ multiplex PCR, yet TCRdb's version contains in-frame clones alone and is incomplete. The sample holds roughly 100,000 clones, just over 90% seen once. Sequencing used blood. The receptors here all came from a woman in her late teens or twenties in good health.

The chain is built from TRBV2 and TRBJ2-3; 8 nucleotides match TRBD2. The CDR3 spans 13 residues. V was clipped by 10 bases and J by 5 bases; unmatched bases: 8. Germline V gene lookup returns CDR1 SNHLY and CDR2 FYNNEI. The CDR3 nucleotides are TGTGCCACCGAAGGAGCGGGAGAAGATACGCAGTATTTT. Encoded protein: CATEGAGEDTQYF.

V usage is TRBV6-5 and J usage is TRBJ2-1, with D possibly being TRBD2 (5 bases). Germline values: CDR1 MNHEY, CDR2 SVGAGI. The CDR3 covers 15 residues. Trimming cost V 2 bases and J 0 bases, with 8 bases left between them. The CDR3 coding sequence is TGTGCCAGCAGTTACATAGCGAGCTCCTACAATGAGCAGTTCTTC. As protein: CASSYIASSYNEQFF.

This rearrangement joins TRBV7-9 to TRBJ2-1, with no clear D. Trimming took off 2 bases at V and 1 base at J, with 15 bases between the two ends. CDR1 SEHNR and CDR2 FQNEAQ come from the germline V gene (reference sequence). The CDR3 runs to 17 residues. The CDR3 coding sequence is TGTGCCAGCAGCTTATCCCCTAGTAGTAGGTCCTACAATGAGCAGTTCTTC. This gives the protein CASSLSPSSRSYNEQFF.

The chain carries TRBV19 and TRBJ1-1; 8 positions agree with TRBD1. The CDR3 is made up of 15 amino acids. After removal of 6 bases from V and 0 bases from J, the junction contained 6 bases not matched to a gene. CDR1 LNHDA and CDR2 SQIVND come from the germline V gene (reference sequence). CDR3 loop: CASRWTGQMNTEAFF. The CDR3 nucleotides read TGTGCCAGTAGATGGACAGGGCAGATGAACACTGAAGCTTTCTTT. The variable domain in full, with the rest retrieved from reference TRBV19 and TRBJ1-1, is DGGITQSPKYLFRKEGQNVTLSCEQNLNHDAMYWYRQDPGQGLRLIYYSQIVNDFQKGDIAEGYSVSREKKESFPLTVTSAQKNPTAFYLCASRWTGQMNTEAFFGQGTRLTVV.

The chain recombines TRBV6-1 with TRBJ2-1; 8 bases fit TRBD2. This CDR3 contains 16 residues. The junction had 8 bases not matched to a gene; V was cut back by 4 bases and J by 3 bases. CDR1 and CDR2 (germline): MNHNS, SASEGT. The CDR3 DNA is TGTGCCAGCAGTGGTGCCCGCGGGGGGCTCTACAATGAGCAGTTCTTC. Amino acids: CASSGARGGLYNEQFF.

The chain is built from TRBV5-4 and TRBJ2-3, with D unresolved. This CDR3 spans 13 amino acids. V was clipped by 0 bases and J by 6 bases, with 8 bases between them. In germline, CDR1 is SGHNT, CDR2 YYREEE (reference sequence). CDR3 DNA sequence: TGTGCCAGCAGCTTGGAGGTGGCTGATACGCAGTATTTT. Encoded protein: CASSLEVADTQYF.

The chain links TRBV27 to TRBJ1-2; D not certain. In germline, CDR1 is MNHEY, CDR2 SMNVEV (reference sequence). There are 12 residues in the CDR3. Trimming stripped 5 bases from V and 8 bases from J, with 12 bases between. This CDR3 reads CASSRGGSGYTF. CDR3 DNA: TGTGCCAGCAGTCGGGGAGGTTCGGGCTACACCTTC.

This chain uses TRBV27 with TRBJ2-3; TRBD2 agrees at 9 bases. CDR1 and CDR2 (germline): MNHEY, SMNVEV (reference sequence). The CDR3 has 17 residues. The junction had 7 bases not matched to a gene; V was cut back by 3 bases and J by 0 bases. The CDR3 is CASSFVGLAESTDTQYF. The DNA for the CDR3 is TGTGCCAGCAGTTTTGTGGGACTAGCAGAAAGCACAGATACGCAGTATTTT.

The chain has TRBV7-2 and TRBJ2-2; a possible D gene is TRBD1 (5 bases). The CDR3 spans 15 residues. CDR1 is SGHTA, CDR2 FQGNSA, per germline. V gave up 1 base and J gave up 6 bases, with 12 bases separating them. This chain's CDR3 is CASSLESQGPGELFF. In DNA form, the CDR3 reads TGTGCCAGCAGCTTAGAGTCCCAGGGTCCCGGGGAGCTGTTTTTT.

This clone was counted a few times. The chain is built from TRBV7-9 and TRBJ1-2, with D perhaps matching TRBD1 (6 bases). This CDR3 spans 13 amino acids. The V end was cut by 5 bases, the J end by 8 bases, with 15 bases between. CDR1 SEHNR and CDR2 FQNEAQ come from the germline V gene (reference sequence). The CDR3 DNA reads TGTGCCAGCAGCCCTAACGCCGGGGGCGGCTACACCTTC. Translation: CASSPNAGGGYTF.

This chain uses TRBV2 with TRBJ1-1; D unresolved. Trimming left V 7 bases short and J 1 base short, with 4 bases between. The CDR3 is made up of 11 amino acids. CDR1 and CDR2 (germline): SNHLY, FYNNEI. CDR3 loop: CASTRNTEAFF. The CDR3 DNA reads TGTGCCAGCACGAGGAACACTGAAGCTTTCTTT.

This clone has just one count. This CDR3 is also generated by other DNA sequences in the sample. This chain uses TRBV12-3 or TRBV12-4 with TRBJ2-7, with D perhaps TRBD2 (6 bases). Trimming took 8 bases from V and 0 from J, leaving 8 bases between them. CDR3 size: 12 residues. The CDR3 region is CASSDYSYEQYF. CDR3 nucleotides: TGTGCCAGCTCGGACTACTCCTACGAGCAGTACTTC.

V gene TRBV5-1 combines with J gene TRBJ1-2; TRBD1 agrees at 8 bases. With 0 bases clipped from V and 3 bases from J, the junction kept 4 bases outside the gene matches. The CDR3 extends over 15 amino acids. Per germline, CDR1 SGHRS and CDR2 YFSETQ. CDR3 amino acids: CASSLVGTGDYGYTF. CDR3 nucleotides: TGCGCCAGCAGCTTGGTTGGGACAGGCGACTATGGCTACACCTTC.

V and J are TRBV28 and TRBJ1-1; TRBD1 matches 7 bases. The CDR3 extends over 14 amino acids. V shed 5 bases, J shed 0 bases, and the junction held 3 bases outside the gene matches. CDR1 and CDR2 from the germline V gene are MDHEN and SYDVKM. In nucleotides, the CDR3 is TGTGCCAGCAGTCTGGGACAGCTGAACACTGAAGCTTTCTTT. Protein product: CASSLGQLNTEAFF.

V and J are TRBV6-5 and TRBJ1-5; 10 nucleotides match TRBD1. CDR3 length equals 15 residues. Germline-derived CDR1 and CDR2 are MNHEY and SVGAGI. V trimming: 6 bases; J trimming: 7 bases; junction bases outside the gene matches: 9. The DNA for the CDR3 is TGTGCCAGCAGCCCGGGACAGGGGAACGAACAGCCCCAGCATTTT. It codes for CASSPGQGNEQPQHF.

This rearrangement joins TRBV6-6 to TRBJ2-7, with 8 positions matching TRBD1. V shed 6 bases, J shed 3 bases, and the junction held 7 bases outside the gene matches. The germline gives CDR1 MNHNY, CDR2 SVGAGI (reference sequence). The CDR3 runs 14 residues. CDR3 residues: CASRHRGVYYEQYF. DNA of the CDR3: TGTGCCAGCAGGCACAGGGGGGTCTACTACGAGCAGTACTTC.

The chain combines TRBV28 with TRBJ2-4, with 10 bases aligning to TRBD2. Unmatched junction bases numbered 16, after V lost 5 bases and J lost 9 bases. This CDR3 is 17 amino acids long. The germline V gene encodes CDR1 MDHEN and CDR2 SYDVKM. This CDR3 reads CASSPIAGGPGRGIQYF. CDR3 DNA sequence: TGTGCCAGCAGTCCAATAGCGGGGGGCCCCGGTCGGGGCATTCAGTACTTC.

The V gene is TRBV10-3, the J gene TRBJ2-1, with TRBD1 matching 10 bases. The germline CDR1 and CDR2 sequences are ENHRY and SYGVKD. This CDR3 is 15 amino acids long. The V and J ends lost 8 bases and 7 bases, in that order; junction bases with no gene match: 11. CDR3 region: CAIGPRDRGKNEQFF. The DNA for the CDR3 is TGTGCCATCGGCCCCAGGGACAGGGGAAAGAATGAGCAGTTCTTC.

The chain uses TRBV27 and TRBJ1-1, with 8 bases aligning to TRBD1. The CDR3 covers 15 residues. V lost 6 bases and J lost 1; bases outside the gene matches: 7. CDR1 and CDR2 from the germline V gene are MNHEY and SMNVEV (reference sequence). CDR3 DNA sequence: TGTGCCAGCAGCATATTACAGGGGGGGAACACTGAAGCTTTCTTT. Translated: CASSILQGGNTEAFF.